One sample yielded the 27 T cell receptor beta chains listed below, sequenced in a study of cytomegalovirus exposure and HLA in healthy donors. The PCR had 60 Vbeta and 13 Jbeta primers. Using immunoSEQ multiplex PCR, the repertoire was profiled, and TCRdb retains in-frame clones only, with some absent. This repertoire shows approximately 90,000 clones, over 70% found once; its top ten account for roughly 3%. The sequenced material came from PBMCs. All receptors derive from a man in his forties in good health and CMV-seronegative.

V and J are TRBV9 and TRBJ2-3, with 9 nucleotides matching TRBD2. J gave up 7 bases and V 3 bases, and 12 bases lay outside the gene matches. The CDR3 loop spans 16 amino acids. Germline CDR1 SGDLS, CDR2 YYNGEE. Here the CDR3 reads CASSAEGGGAKNTQYF. DNA for the CDR3: TGTGCCAGCAGCGCCGAGGGCGGGGGGGCAAAAAATACGCAGTATTTT. Full variable domain (outside the CDR3, taken from reference TRBV9 and TRBJ2-3): DSGVTQTPKHLITATGQRVTLRCSPRSGDLSVYWYQQSLDQGLQFLIQYYNGEERAKGNILERFSAQQFPDLHSELNLSSLELGDSALYFCASSAEGGGAKNTQYFGPGTRLTVL.

This clone was seen a single time. The rearrangement links TRBV5-4 to TRBJ1-4; 7 bases match TRBD1. Germline CDR1 reads SGHNT; CDR2 reads YYREEE (reference sequence). The CDR3 is 15 residues long. The V gene end was trimmed by 3 bases and the J gene end by 9 bases; junction bases not matched to a gene: 11. This CDR3 reads CASSSADRDRQKLFF. As DNA, the CDR3 is TGTGCCAGCAGCTCCGCAGACAGGGACCGTCAAAAACTGTTTTTT.

CDR3 amino acids: CASSNRVTPDTQYF. The CDR3 DNA follows: TGTGCCAGTAGCAATCGGGTAACGCCAGATACGCAGTATTTT. The rearrangement uses TRBV19 and TRBJ2-3; D unresolved. Germline V gene lookup returns CDR1 LNHDA and CDR2 SQIVND (reference sequence). The CDR3 length is 14 residues. Trimming took off 6 bases at V and 4 bases at J, with 14 bases between the two ends.

The chain links TRBV7-2 to TRBJ2-5, with 7 bases aligning to TRBD2. The CDR3 is made up of 16 amino acids. J gave up 2 bases and V 5 bases, and 11 bases lay outside the gene matches. The V gene's germline CDR1 is SGHTA and CDR2 FQGNSA. The CDR3 sequence is CASSQARLAVQETQYF. Written as DNA, the CDR3 is TGTGCCAGCAGCCAGGCTCGGCTAGCGGTTCAAGAGACCCAGTACTTC.

This clone appeared once. The rearrangement links TRBV2 to TRBJ2-5, with D perhaps matching TRBD2 (7 bases). This CDR3 comprises 12 residues. V shed 7 bases and J shed 5 bases, with 11 bases lying between them. Germline CDR1 is SNHLY and CDR2 is FYNNEI. DNA for the CDR3: TGTGCCAGCATCGGGGGGCTGGAGACCCAGTACTTC. Its translation is CASIGGLETQYF.

CDR3 sequence (DNA): TGTGCCAGCAGTTTACAAACATCGAATGAAAAACTGTTTTTT. Encoded protein: CASSLQTSNEKLFF. The rearrangement links TRBV28 to TRBJ1-4; D ambiguous. Trimming pared 2 bases from V and 5 bases from J, leaving 9 bases between. Germline CDR1 is MDHEN and CDR2 is SYDVKM. The CDR3 loop spans 14 amino acids.

This chain links TRBV4-1 with TRBJ2-1, with 14 bases fitting TRBD2. Germline V CDR1 and CDR2: MGHRA, YSYEKL. The V segment lost 2 bases and the J segment 10 bases; nucleotides outside the gene matches: 10. The CDR3 consists of 17 residues. The CDR3 bases are TGCGCCAGCAGCCAATTCCCGACTAGCGGGGGGGCGTTGGAGCAGTTCTTC. Its translation is CASSQFPTSGGALEQFF.

The CDR3 sequence is CASSLSTGVGQPQHF. In nucleotides, the CDR3 is TGTGCCAGCAGTTTATCGACAGGGGTCGGCCAGCCCCAGCATTTT. The chain joins TRBV28 to TRBJ1-5; 8 positions agree with TRBD1. This CDR3 region has 15 residues. CDR1 is MDHEN, CDR2 SYDVKM, per germline. V trimming: 1 base; J trimming: 7 bases; junction bases outside the gene matches: 6.

The rearrangement links TRBV7-2 to TRBJ2-5; 7 bases are a match to TRBD1. The J call may be wrong; the DNA end is better matched by TRBJ2-7. CDR3 length: 15 residues. Germline V gene lookup returns CDR1 SGHTA and CDR2 FQGNSA. For the CDR3, the DNA is TGTGCCAGCAGCTTAGGTGACAGGGCCACCTACGAGCAGTACTTC. Its translation is CASSLGDRATYEQYF.

V and J are TRBV27 and TRBJ2-7; the D gene is possibly TRBD2 (6 bases). Trimming took 6 bases from V and 6 from J, leaving 15 bases between them. The germline gives CDR1 MNHEY, CDR2 SMNVEV (reference sequence). This CDR3 comprises 13 residues. CDR3 DNA: TGTGCCAGCAGACGGCGGGGTGGGGGCGAGCAGTACTTC. Translation: CASRRRGGGEQYF.

A remark on this clone: A read error may account for a junction end that differs from germline. The chain joins TRBV7-9 to TRBJ1-4; D not resolved. This CDR3 has 14 amino acids. Germline V gene data show CDR1 as SEHNR and CDR2 as FQNEAQ (reference sequence). DNA of the CDR3: TGTTCCAGCAGTAAATACGAGGCTAATGAAAAACTGTTTTTT. Encoded protein: CSSSKYEANEKLFF.

The rearrangement uses TRBV9 and TRBJ1-2, with TRBD1 matching over 9 bases. CDR3 length: 15 residues. Germline V CDR1 and CDR2: SGDLS, YYNGEE. V shed 0 bases, J shed 6 bases, and the junction held 6 bases outside the gene matches. The CDR3 DNA reads TGTGCCAGCAGCGTAGAGGACAGGGGAATGCATGGCTACACCTTC. It yields the protein CASSVEDRGMHGYTF.

On this clone itself: At one end the junction does not follow the germline gene, possibly because of a read error. The J gene is TRBJ1-6, the V gene TRBV7-2; D remains unclear. This CDR3 contains 15 residues. Germline lookup yields CDR1 SGHTA and CDR2 FQGNSA. The DNA of the CDR3 is TGTGCCAGCAGCTCGGGGATCTCCTCTAATTCACCCCTCCACTTT. This encodes CASSSGISSNSPLHF. Full variable domain (rest looked up from reference TRBV7-2 and TRBJ1-6): GAGVSQSPSNKVTEKGKDVELRCDPISGHTALYWYRQSLGQGLEFLIYFQGNSAPDKSGLPSDRFSAERTGGSVSTLTIQRTQQEDSAVYLCASSSGISSNSPLHFGNGTRLTVT.

The chain recombines TRBV6-5 with TRBJ1-5; 8 bases are a match to TRBD1. Germline-derived CDR1 and CDR2 are MNHEY and SVGAGI. V lost 6 bases to trimming and J lost 2 bases; unmatched junction nucleotides: 6. The CDR3 length is 15 residues. For the CDR3, the DNA is TGTGCCAGCAGATCGCAGGGACAGGGCAATCAGCCCCAGCATTTT. Protein product: CASRSQGQGNQPQHF.

V gene TRBV7-9 combines with J gene TRBJ2-2, with TRBD2 matching over 12 bases. The germline CDR1 and CDR2 sequences are SEHNR and FQNEAQ (reference sequence). This CDR3 is 18 amino acids long. J lost 4 bases, V lost 5 bases, and 11 bases had no gene match. The CDR3 region is CASSHNLAGGSGTGELFF. CDR3 sequence (DNA): TGTGCCAGCAGCCACAATCTAGCGGGGGGGAGCGGCACCGGGGAGCTGTTTTTT.

The chain combines TRBV4-3 with TRBJ2-3, with 10 bases matching TRBD2. The germline CDR1 and CDR2 sequences are LGHNA and YSLEER. V lost 4 bases, J lost 0 bases, and 4 bases stayed unmatched. CDR3 length equals 16 residues. CDR3 in amino acids: CASSRSGGSSTDTQYF. The CDR3 coding sequence is TGCGCCAGCAGCCGTAGCGGGGGGTCTAGCACAGATACGCAGTATTTT.

The V call is TRBV5-8, the J call TRBJ2-7; no clear D. The germline gives CDR1 SGHTS, CDR2 YDEGEE. This CDR3 spans 13 amino acids. Trimming pared 2 bases from V and 3 bases from J, leaving 9 bases between. CDR3 amino acids: CASSFRESYEQYF. The CDR3 nucleotides are TGTGCCAGCAGCTTCCGAGAAAGCTACGAGCAGTACTTC.

The chain has TRBV28 and TRBJ1-1; weak D call: TRBD1 (6 bases). V was pared by 6 bases and J by 5 bases, with 16 bases between. The V gene's germline CDR1 is MDHEN and CDR2 SYDVKM. This CDR3 comprises 14 residues. CDR3 DNA sequence: TGTGCCAGCAGCTACGGGGAGGGGGTGACTGAAGCTTTCTTT. Its protein product is CASSYGEGVTEAFF.

V is TRBV28 and J is TRBJ1-5; 7 bases agree with TRBD1. Losses at the gene ends were 4 bases for V and 2 bases for J; bases not matched to a gene: 2. There are 14 residues in the CDR3. Per germline, CDR1 MDHEN and CDR2 SYDVKM. Here the CDR3 reads CASSSTGGNQPQHF. DNA for the CDR3: TGTGCCAGCAGTTCCACAGGGGGCAATCAGCCCCAGCATTTT.

The rearrangement joins TRBV7-6 to TRBJ2-7, with D tentatively TRBD1 (6 bases). Trimming left V 5 bases short and J 7 bases short, with 15 bases between. This CDR3 has 13 amino acids. The germline V gene has CDR1 SGHVS and CDR2 FNYEAQ. The CDR3 region is CASSVTNRVEQYF. In nucleotides, the CDR3 is TGTGCCAGCAGCGTAACCAACAGGGTTGAGCAGTACTTC.

This rearrangement joins TRBV15 to TRBJ2-1; 13 nucleotides agree with TRBD2. The CDR3 extends over 13 amino acids. CDR1 is LNHNV, CDR2 YYDKDF, per germline (reference sequence). Germline trimming cut 8 bases from V and 9 bases from J; bases unmatched to any gene: 4. CDR3 in DNA: TGTGCCACCGGGACTAGCGGGGTGGGTGAGCAGTTCTTC. Translated, it gives CATGTSGVGEQFF.

The rearrangement uses TRBV4-1 and TRBJ1-2; unclear D gene. Germline V lookup: CDR1 MGHRA, CDR2 YSYEKL. CDR3 length: 16 residues. The ends were cut back, 4 bases at V and 1 base at J, with 16 bases in the middle. CDR3 DNA sequence: TGCGCCAGCAGCCTTGGCGGTGGTTCATTTAACTATGGCTACACCTTC. It yields the protein CASSLGGGSFNYGYTF.

This clone was seen only a few times. This chain joins TRBV4-1 and TRBJ2-3, with 11 bases aligning to TRBD2. CDR1 is MGHRA, CDR2 YSYEKL, per germline. The CDR3 runs 16 residues. V was clipped by 0 bases and J by 4 bases; unmatched bases: 3. CDR3 bases: TGCGCCAGCAGCCAAGAGGGGGGACTAGCGGCAGATACGCAGTATTTT. Its protein is CASSQEGGLAADTQYF.

The V gene is TRBV4-1, the J gene TRBJ2-5; D possibly corresponds to TRBD1 (6 bases). The DNA end favors TRBJ2-7, so the J call may be wrong. Germline V gene data show CDR1 as MGHRA and CDR2 as YSYEKL. This CDR3 is built from 15 residues. The CDR3: CASSSPLGHGYEQYF. CDR3 in DNA: TGCGCCAGCAGCTCCCCTCTGGGACACGGGTACGAGCAGTACTTC.

This clone was picked up one time. The V gene is TRBV6-5, the J gene TRBJ1-2; TRBD1 aligns across 10 bases. CDR1 is MNHEY and CDR2 is SVGAGI in the germline V gene. This CDR3 is built from 13 residues. Unmatched junction bases numbered 6, after V lost 6 bases and J lost 8 bases. The CDR3 here is CASRHRDRGGYTF. In nucleotides, the CDR3 is TGTGCCAGCAGACACCGGGACAGGGGAGGCTACACCTTC.

This chain joins TRBV10-3 and TRBJ2-7, with no clear D. This CDR3 spans 14 amino acids. V dropped 6 bases and J dropped 0 bases, with 12 bases sitting between them. The germline V gene has CDR1 ENHRY and CDR2 SYGVKD. CDR3 loop: CAIRPVSSSYEQYF. The CDR3 DNA is TGTGCCATCAGACCTGTGTCGAGCTCCTACGAGCAGTACTTC.

This clone occurred a few times. The CDR3 DNA reads TGTGCCTGGAGTGGACATTCTAATTCACCCCTCCACTTT. Protein product: CAWSGHSNSPLHF. The chain has TRBV30 and TRBJ1-6; no clear D. Trimming cost V 1 base and J 6 bases, with 7 bases left between them. This CDR3 has 13 residues. The germline V gene encodes CDR1 GTSNPN and CDR2 SVGIG (reference sequence).